This TCR beta chain was captured by sequencing in a study of T cells in Graves' hyperthyroidism and ophthalmopathy. About this clonotype: Its antigen is unknown.

Germline V gives CDR1 LNHDA, CDR2 SQIVND (reference sequence). The ends lost 7 bases at V and 0 bases at J; junction bases unmatched: 11. This CDR3 has 18 amino acids. Findings and caveats of the study: Among thyroid clonotypes expanded above 0.001, most also appeared in blood.

RNA transcripts provided the source from which TCR beta CDR3 regions were amplified. A set of HTBI primers served as the primers for a first-round RT-PCR of the TCR CDR3. TCRdb processed the multiplex PCR reads anew with MiXCR; each CDR3 protein has one entry. This table has more than 450,000 distinct CDR3 sequences, 12% to 15% appearing once. Sequencing was carried out using blood. This receptor was identified in a woman aged 40-49 years with Graves' hyperthyroidism. The chain recombines TRBV19 with TRBJ2-6; 8 bases are shared with TRBD2. In nucleotides, the CDR3 is TGTGCCAGTACGGGAGGGGCAGGGGTATTCTCTGGGGCCAACGTCCTGACTTTC. It is translated as CASTGGAGVFSGANVLTF. Filled out from reference TRBV19 and TRBJ2-6, the complete variable domain reads DGGITQSPKYLFRKEGQNVTLSCEQNLNHDAMYWYRQDPGQGLRLIYYSQIVNDFQKGDIAEGYSVSREKKESFPLTVTSAQKNPTAFYLCASTGGAGVFSGANVLTFGAGSRLTVL.